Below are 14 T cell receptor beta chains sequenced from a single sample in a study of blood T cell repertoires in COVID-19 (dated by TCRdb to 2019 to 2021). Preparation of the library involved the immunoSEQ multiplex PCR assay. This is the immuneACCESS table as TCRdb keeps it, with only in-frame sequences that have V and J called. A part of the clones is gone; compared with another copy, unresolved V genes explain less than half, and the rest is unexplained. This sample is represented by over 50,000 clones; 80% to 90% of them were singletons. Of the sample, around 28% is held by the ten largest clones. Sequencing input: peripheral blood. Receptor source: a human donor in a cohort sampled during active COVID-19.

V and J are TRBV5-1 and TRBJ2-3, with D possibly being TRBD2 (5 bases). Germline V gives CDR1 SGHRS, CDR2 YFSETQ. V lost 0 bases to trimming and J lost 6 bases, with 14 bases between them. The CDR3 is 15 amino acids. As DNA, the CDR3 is TGCGCCAGCAGCTTGGCGGGGATCTCCGGCGATACGCAGTATTTT. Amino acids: CASSLAGISGDTQYF.

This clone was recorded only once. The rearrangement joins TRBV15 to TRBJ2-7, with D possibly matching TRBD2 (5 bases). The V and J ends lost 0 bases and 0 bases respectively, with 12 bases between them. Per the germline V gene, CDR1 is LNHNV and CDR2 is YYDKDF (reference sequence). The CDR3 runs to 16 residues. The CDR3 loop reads CATSRDPMGSSYEQYF. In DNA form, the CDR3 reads TGTGCCACCAGCAGAGATCCGATGGGGAGCTCCTACGAGCAGTACTTC.

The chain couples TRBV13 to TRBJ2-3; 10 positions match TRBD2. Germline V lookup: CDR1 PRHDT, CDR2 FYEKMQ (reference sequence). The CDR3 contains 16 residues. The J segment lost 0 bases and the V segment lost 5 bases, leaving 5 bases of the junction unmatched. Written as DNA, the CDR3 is TGTGCCAGCAGCAGGCGAGCGGGGGGGAGCACAGATACGCAGTATTTT. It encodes CASSRRAGGSTDTQYF.

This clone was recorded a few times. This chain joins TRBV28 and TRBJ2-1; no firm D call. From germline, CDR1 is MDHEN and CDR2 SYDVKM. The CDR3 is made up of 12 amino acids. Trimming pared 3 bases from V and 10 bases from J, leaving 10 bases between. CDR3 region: CASSFLSSEQFF. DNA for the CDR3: TGTGCCAGCAGTTTCCTGAGCTCGGAGCAGTTCTTC.

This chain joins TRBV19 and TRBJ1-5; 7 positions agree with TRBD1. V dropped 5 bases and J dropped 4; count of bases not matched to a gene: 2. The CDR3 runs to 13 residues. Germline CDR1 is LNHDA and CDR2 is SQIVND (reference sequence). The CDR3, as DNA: TGTGCCAGTAGTGCACAGGGGAATCAGCCCCAGCATTTT. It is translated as CASSAQGNQPQHF.

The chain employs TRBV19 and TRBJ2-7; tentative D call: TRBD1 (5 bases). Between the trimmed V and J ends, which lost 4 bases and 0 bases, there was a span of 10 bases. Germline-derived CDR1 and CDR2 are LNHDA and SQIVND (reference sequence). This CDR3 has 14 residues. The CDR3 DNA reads TGTGCCAGTAGTAAGAGTGGGGCCTCCTACGAGCAGTACTTC. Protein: CASSKSGASYEQYF.

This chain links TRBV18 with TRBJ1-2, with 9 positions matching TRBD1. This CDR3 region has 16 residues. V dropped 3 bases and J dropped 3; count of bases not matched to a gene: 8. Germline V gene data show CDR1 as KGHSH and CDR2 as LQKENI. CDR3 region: CASSPGTGSQHYGYTF. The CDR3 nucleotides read TGTGCCAGCTCACCCGGGACAGGGAGTCAACACTATGGCTACACCTTC.

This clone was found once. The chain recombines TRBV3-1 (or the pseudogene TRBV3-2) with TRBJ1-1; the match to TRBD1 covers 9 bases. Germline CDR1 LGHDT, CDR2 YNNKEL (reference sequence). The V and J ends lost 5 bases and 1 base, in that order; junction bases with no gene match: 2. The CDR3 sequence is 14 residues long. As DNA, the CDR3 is TGTGCCAGCAGCTGGACAGGGGCGAACACTGAAGCTTTCTTT. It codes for CASSWTGANTEAFF.

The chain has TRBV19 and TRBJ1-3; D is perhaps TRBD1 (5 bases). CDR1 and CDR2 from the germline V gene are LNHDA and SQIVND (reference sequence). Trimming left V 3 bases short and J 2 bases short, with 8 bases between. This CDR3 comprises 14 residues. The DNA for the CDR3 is TGTGCCAGTAGTATGCAGGGAACTGGAAACACCATATATTTT. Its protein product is CASSMQGTGNTIYF.

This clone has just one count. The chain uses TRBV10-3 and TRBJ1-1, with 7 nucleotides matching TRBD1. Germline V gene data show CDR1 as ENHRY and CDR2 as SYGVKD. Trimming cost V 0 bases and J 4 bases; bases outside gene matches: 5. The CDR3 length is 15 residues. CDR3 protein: CAISESLTGSTEAFF. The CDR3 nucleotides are TGTGCCATCAGTGAGTCCTTGACAGGGAGCACTGAAGCTTTCTTT.

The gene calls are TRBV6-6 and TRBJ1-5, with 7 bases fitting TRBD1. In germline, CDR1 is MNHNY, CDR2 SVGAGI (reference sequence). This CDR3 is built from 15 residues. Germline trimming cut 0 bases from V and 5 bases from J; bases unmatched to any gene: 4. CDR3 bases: TGTGCCAGCAGTTACTCAAGGGGGCTAGATCAGCCCCAGCATTTT. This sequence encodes CASSYSRGLDQPQHF.

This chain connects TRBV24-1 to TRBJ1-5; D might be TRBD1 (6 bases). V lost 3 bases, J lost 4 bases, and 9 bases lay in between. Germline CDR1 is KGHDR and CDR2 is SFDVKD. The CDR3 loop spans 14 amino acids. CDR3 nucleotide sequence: TGTGCCACCAGTGATACAGGGCCAAATCAGCCCCAGCATTTT. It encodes CATSDTGPNQPQHF.

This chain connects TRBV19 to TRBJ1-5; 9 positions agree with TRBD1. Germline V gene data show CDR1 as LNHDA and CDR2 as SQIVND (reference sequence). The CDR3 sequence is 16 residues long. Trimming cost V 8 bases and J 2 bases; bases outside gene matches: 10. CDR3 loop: CASSSGQGYRNQPQHF. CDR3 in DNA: TGTGCCAGTTCCTCGGGACAGGGCTATCGCAATCAGCCCCAGCATTTT.

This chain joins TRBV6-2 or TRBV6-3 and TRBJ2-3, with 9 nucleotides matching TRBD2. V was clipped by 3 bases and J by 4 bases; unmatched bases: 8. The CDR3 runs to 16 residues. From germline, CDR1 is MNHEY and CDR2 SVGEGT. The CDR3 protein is CASSYETSGWADTQYF. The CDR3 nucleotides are TGTGCCAGCAGTTATGAGACTAGCGGTTGGGCAGATACGCAGTATTTT.